The source of this TCR beta chain is a study of shared clonotypes between healthy human individuals. Study details: Each donor had three CD4 naive, three CD4 memory, two CD8 naive and one CD8 memory plate.

Study findings and constraints: Larger richness was generally estimated for naive than memory subsets. Naive CD4 clonotype sharing across four donors was 5% to 6%.

Comment on this clone: As yet, its antigen is unknown.

TCRdb's table, derived via immunoSEQ multiplex PCR, lists solely in-frame clones and lacks some. The table shows under 2.5 million clones, with approximately 90% occurring only once. Partitioning of CD4+ cells yielded a CD45RA+ naive subset and a CD45RA-negative memory subset. The TCR was taken from a man aged 18 to 29 in good health. Some clones in this sample may be carry-over from other donors' samples. Material for sequencing was naive CD4+ T cells from PBMCs. The subset: CD45RA+ positively selected.

CDR3 amino acids: CASGTGTGGEAFF. The DNA of the CDR3 is TGTGCCAGCGGGACCGGGACAGGGGGTGAAGCTTTCTTT. The chain combines TRBV27 with TRBJ1-1, with 11 bases fitting TRBD1. CDR3 length: 13 residues. Germline lookup yields CDR1 MNHEY and CDR2 SMNVEV (reference sequence). V was clipped by 8 bases and J by 7 bases; unmatched bases: 6.